This is a list of T cell receptor beta chains from one sample in a study of technical replicates of blood from a handful of donors. The assay was immunoSEQ multiplex PCR, and TCRdb's table has in-frame clones only and misses some. The sample has fewer than 20,000 clones, 65% to 90% seen once. The sequenced sample consisted of PBMCs. These receptors all stem from a human donor in good health. Each CDR3 is given with its conserved first and last residue. Where a row states a size, it is once, few, many or the class of an expanded clone; other rows omit it.

CASSGTGAQPQHF | - | TRBJ1-5 | TRBV6-5
CASSYFRTGGGYGYTF | - | TRBJ1-2 | TRBV6-5
CASSLVAGKRETQYF | - | TRBJ2-5 | TRBV7-2
CASSLWGGALAGESTDTQYF | - | TRBJ2-3 | TRBV5-4
CASGRGRLNTGELFF | - | TRBJ2-2 | TRBV2
CASSPPGHHYEQYF | - | TRBJ2-7 | TRBV9
CASSFGGDEQYF | - | TRBJ2-7 | TRBV5-1
CAWSVGGTSGSPENEQFF | few | TRBJ2-1 | TRBV30
CASSLNGQGYGGYTF | - | TRBJ1-2 | TRBV27
CASSVVVGSGELFF | - | TRBJ2-2 | TRBV9
CASSYSTGGEQYF | once | TRBJ2-7 | TRBV6-6
CASSFGGVLGETQYF | - | TRBJ2-5 | TRBV7-9